The 8 T cell receptor beta chains below all came from one sample that was sequenced in a study of T cells in Graves' hyperthyroidism and ophthalmopathy. Regions amplified from RNA transcripts were the TCR beta CDR3 regions. The HTBI primer set served for first-round RT-PCR of the TCR CDR3. MiXCR was run by TCRdb on the multiplex PCR reads, yielding one entry per CDR3 protein. The sample contains roughly 380,000 distinct CDR3 sequences, about 15% of which appear only once. Sequencing was carried out using blood. Receptor source: a woman aged 55-69 years with Graves' hyperthyroidism.

The gene calls are TRBV7-9 and TRBJ1-1; maybe TRBD1 (5 bases). Germline V lookup: CDR1 SEHNR, CDR2 FQNEAQ (reference sequence). V was pared by 1 base and J by 0 bases, with 9 bases between. The length of the CDR3 is 15 residues. The CDR3 nucleotides read TGTGCCAGCAGCTTAGGTGGGGCTGTGAACACTGAAGCTTTCTTT. It specifies CASSLGGAVNTEAFF.

This clonotype was observed a few times. With a much larger clone just one base away, this may be a read error. V usage is TRBV18 and J usage is TRBJ2-3; D tentatively fits TRBD1 or TRBD2 (6 bases each). CDR3 length equals 16 residues. Looked up from germline, CDR1 is KGHSH and CDR2 is LQKENI. CDR3 in amino acids: CAGSPSSTGGPDTQYF. The CDR3 coding sequence is TGTGCCGGCTCACCAAGTTCGACTGGGGGGCCAGATACGCAGTATTTT.

This clonotype was recorded a few times. The V gene is TRBV6-5, the J gene TRBJ2-7; TRBD2 matches 11 bases. Trimming took 5 bases from V and 5 from J; bases not matched to a gene: 8. The CDR3 extends over 15 amino acids. In germline, CDR1 is MNHEY, CDR2 SVGAGI. CDR3 DNA: TGTGCCAGCAGTCACAGGACTAGCGGGTGCCACGAGCAGTACTTC. Translated, it gives CASSHRTSGCHEQYF.

This chain links TRBV7-9 with TRBJ2-1; D remains ambiguous. Trimming removed 3 bases from V and 8 bases from J, with 11 bases in between. Germline loops: CDR1 SEHNR, CDR2 FQNEAQ (reference sequence). The CDR3 runs to 13 residues. This CDR3 reads CASSFGPNYEQFF. Written as DNA, the CDR3 is TGTGCCAGCAGCTTCGGACCCAATTATGAGCAGTTCTTC.

This clonotype occurred many times. This chain uses TRBV28 with TRBJ2-3; the D gene could be TRBD1 or TRBD2 (5 bases each). Trimming stripped 6 bases from V and 2 bases from J, with 12 bases between. The CDR3 loop spans 14 amino acids. Germline V lookup: CDR1 MDHEN, CDR2 SYDVKM. The CDR3: CASSYRDLTDTQYF. The DNA of the CDR3 is TGTGCCAGCAGCTATCGGGACCTCACAGATACGCAGTATTTT.

This clonotype has ten or more counts. This chain connects TRBV5-4 to TRBJ2-3; D gene unclear. CDR3 length equals 15 residues. Germline CDR1 is SGHNT and CDR2 is YYREEE (reference sequence). V was shortened by 4 bases and J by 0 bases, with 12 bases between the two germline ends. The CDR3 DNA follows: TGTGCCAGCAGCGGAGCGACATATAGCACAGATACGCAGTATTTT. Protein product: CASSGATYSTDTQYF.

This clonotype was observed a few times. The chain is built from TRBV4-1 and TRBJ2-5; tentatively, D is TRBD2 (6 bases). Germline loops: CDR1 MGHRA, CDR2 YSYEKL. V dropped 1 base and J dropped 4 bases, with 13 bases sitting between them. This CDR3 is 15 amino acids long. The CDR3 bases are TGCGCCAGCAGCCAAGTACCGGGAGATCGAGAGACCCAGTACTTC. This encodes CASSQVPGDRETQYF.

The genes are TRBV6-1 and TRBJ1-2; possibly TRBD1 for D (6 bases). CDR3 size: 14 residues. CDR1 MNHNS and CDR2 SASEGT come from the germline V gene. V shed 5 bases and J shed 8 bases, with 18 bases lying between them. The CDR3 protein is CASSTGLASSGYTF. CDR3 DNA sequence: TGTGCCAGCAGTACAGGGTTGGCTTCTTCGGGCTACACCTTC.